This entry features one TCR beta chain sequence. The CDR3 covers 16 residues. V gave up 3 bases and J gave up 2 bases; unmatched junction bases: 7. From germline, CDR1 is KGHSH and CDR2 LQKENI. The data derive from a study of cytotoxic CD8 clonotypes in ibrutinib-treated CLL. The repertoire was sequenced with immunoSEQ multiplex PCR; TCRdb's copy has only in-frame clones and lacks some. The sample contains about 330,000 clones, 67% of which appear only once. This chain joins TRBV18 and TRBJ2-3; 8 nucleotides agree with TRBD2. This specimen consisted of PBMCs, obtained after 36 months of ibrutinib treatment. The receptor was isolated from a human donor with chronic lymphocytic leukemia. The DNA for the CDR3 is TGTGCCAGCTCACCCTCAGCGGGGGTGATCACAGATACGCAGTATTTT. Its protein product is CASSPSAGVITDTQYF.